This TCR beta chain comes out of a study of blood T cell repertoires in COVID-19. Study-wide context: COVID-19 samples collected from the United States, Italy and Spain covered acute and convalescent phases. PBMCs, B-cell-depleted T cells, or T cells provided the cDNA or gDNA that made up the material.

Per the study methods: Amplification from reference gene primers served as the basis for estimated nucleated cell counts. Some clones are missing from TCRdb's copy, which holds only in-frame ones; the method was immunoSEQ multiplex PCR. V and J calls and clone size come straight from that table; D and trimming were deduced from the DNA. The sample carries under 150,000 clones, roughly 83% recorded once. With V trimmed by 1 base and J by 2 bases, 10 bases remained unmatched. CDR3 length equals 19 residues. Germline V gene lookup returns CDR1 LGHDT and CDR2 YNNKEL (reference sequence). The source material was peripheral blood. This receptor was identified in a woman of 80 years or more with acute or convalescent COVID-19. The chain employs TRBV3-1 (or the pseudogene TRBV3-2) and TRBJ1-4; 10 positions match TRBD1. DNA for the CDR3: TGTGCCAGCAGCCAAGGCGCGACAGGGGGCAGTAGTACTAATGAAAAACTGTTTTTT. Translating it yields CASSQGATGGSSTNEKLFF.